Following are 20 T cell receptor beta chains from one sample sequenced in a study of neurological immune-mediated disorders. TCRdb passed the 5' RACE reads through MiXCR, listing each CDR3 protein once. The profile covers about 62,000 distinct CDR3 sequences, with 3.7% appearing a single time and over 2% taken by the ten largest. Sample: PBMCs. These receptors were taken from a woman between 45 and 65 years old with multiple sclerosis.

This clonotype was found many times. CDR3 protein: CAIRVSYGYTF. In DNA, the CDR3 is TGTGCCATCAGAGTCTCCTATGGCTACACCTTC. V is TRBV10-3 and J is TRBJ1-2; D call uncertain. Trimming pared 6 bases from V and 4 bases from J, leaving 6 bases between. Looked up from germline, CDR1 is ENHRY and CDR2 is SYGVKD. This CDR3 spans 11 amino acids.

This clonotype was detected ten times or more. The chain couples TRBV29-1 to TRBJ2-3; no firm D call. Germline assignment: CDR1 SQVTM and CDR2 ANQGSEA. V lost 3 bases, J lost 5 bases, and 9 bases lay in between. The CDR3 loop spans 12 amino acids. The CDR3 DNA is TGCAGCGTTGATGGTGGCATAGATACGCAGTATTTT. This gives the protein CSVDGGIDTQYF.

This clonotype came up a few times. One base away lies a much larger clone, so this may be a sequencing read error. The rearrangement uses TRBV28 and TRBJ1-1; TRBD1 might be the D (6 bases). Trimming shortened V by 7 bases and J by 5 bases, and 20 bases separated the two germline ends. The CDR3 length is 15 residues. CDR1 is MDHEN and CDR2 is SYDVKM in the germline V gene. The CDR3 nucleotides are TGTGCCAGCACCCCCCTGGACAGATGGGGTACTGAAGCTTTCTTT. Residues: CASTPLDRWGTEAFF.

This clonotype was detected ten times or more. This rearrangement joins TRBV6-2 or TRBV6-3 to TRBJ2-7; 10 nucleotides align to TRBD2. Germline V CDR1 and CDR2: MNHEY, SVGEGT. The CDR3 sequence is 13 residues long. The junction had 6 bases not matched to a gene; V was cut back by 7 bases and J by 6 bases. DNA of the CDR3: TGTGCCAGCACCGCTAGCGGGAGAGGCGAGCAGTACTTC. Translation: CASTASGRGEQYF.

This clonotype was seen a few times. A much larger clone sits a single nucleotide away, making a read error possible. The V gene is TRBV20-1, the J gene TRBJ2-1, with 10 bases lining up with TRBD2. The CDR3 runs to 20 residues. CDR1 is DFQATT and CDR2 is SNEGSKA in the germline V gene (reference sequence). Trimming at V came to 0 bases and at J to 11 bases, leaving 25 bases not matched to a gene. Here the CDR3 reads CSARDHRGIAGGNYSTQQFF. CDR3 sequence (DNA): TGCAGTGCTAGAGATCATCGCGGAATAGCGGGAGGCAACTACTCAACACAGCAGTTCTTC.

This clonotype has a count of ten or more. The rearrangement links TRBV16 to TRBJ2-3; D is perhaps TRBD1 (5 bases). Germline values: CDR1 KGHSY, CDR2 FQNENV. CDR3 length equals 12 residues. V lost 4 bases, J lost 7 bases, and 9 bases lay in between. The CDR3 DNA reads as TGTGCCAGCAGCCCAGACAGAAATACGCAGTATTTT. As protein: CASSPDRNTQYF.

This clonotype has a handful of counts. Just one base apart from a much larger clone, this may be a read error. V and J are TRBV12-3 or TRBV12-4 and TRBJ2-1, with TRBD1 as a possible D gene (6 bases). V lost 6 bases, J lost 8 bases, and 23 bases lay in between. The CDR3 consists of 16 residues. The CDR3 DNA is TGTGCCAGCAGGCCGAGGCCGGGAAAGGGGGAATATGAGCAGTTCTTC. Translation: CASRPRPGKGEYEQFF.

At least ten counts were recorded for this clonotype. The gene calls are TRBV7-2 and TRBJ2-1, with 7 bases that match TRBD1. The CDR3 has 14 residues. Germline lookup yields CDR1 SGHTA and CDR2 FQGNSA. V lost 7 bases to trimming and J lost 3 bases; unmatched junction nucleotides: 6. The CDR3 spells CASTGRGSYNEQFF. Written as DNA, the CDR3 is TGTGCCAGCACCGGCAGGGGGAGCTACAATGAGCAGTTCTTC.

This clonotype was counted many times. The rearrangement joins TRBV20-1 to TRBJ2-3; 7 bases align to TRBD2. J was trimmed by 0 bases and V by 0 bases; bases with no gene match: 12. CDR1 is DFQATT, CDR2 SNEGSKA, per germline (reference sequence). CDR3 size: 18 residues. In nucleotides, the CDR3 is TGCAGTGCTAGAGATCTCCGTGGGACTACGAAAAGCACAGATACGCAGTATTTT. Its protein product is CSARDLRGTTKSTDTQYF.

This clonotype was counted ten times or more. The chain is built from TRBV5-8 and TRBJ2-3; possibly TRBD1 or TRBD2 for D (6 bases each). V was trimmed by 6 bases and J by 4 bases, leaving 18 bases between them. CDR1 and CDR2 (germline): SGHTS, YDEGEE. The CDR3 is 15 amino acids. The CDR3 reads CASIRGGRGSDTQYF. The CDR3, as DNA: TGTGCCAGCATCAGGGGAGGCAGGGGATCAGATACGCAGTATTTT.

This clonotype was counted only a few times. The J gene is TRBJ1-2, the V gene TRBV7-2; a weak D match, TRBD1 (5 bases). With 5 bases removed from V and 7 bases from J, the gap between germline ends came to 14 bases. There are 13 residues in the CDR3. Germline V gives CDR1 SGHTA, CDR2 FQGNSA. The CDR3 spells CASSPPRDGGYTF. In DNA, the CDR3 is TGTGCCAGCAGCCCACCCCGGGACGGTGGCTACACCTTC.

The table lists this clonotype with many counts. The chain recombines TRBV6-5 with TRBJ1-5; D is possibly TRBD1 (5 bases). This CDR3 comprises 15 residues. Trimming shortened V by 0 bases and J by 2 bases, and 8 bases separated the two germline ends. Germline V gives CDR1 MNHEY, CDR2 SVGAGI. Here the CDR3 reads CASSYSKGGNQPQHF. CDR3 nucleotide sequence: TGTGCCAGCAGTTACTCGAAAGGGGGCAATCAGCCCCAGCATTTT.

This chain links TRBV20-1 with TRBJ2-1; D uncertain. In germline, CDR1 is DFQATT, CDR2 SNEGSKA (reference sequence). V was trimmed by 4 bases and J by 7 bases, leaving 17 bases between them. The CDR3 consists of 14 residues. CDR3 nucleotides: TGCAGTGCTACTTCAGAGAGCTGGGCGAATGAGCAGTTCTTC. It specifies CSATSESWANEQFF.

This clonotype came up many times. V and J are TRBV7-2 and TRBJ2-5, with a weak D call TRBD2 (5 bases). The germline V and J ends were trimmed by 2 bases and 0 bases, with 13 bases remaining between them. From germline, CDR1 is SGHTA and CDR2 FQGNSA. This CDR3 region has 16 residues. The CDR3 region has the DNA TGTGCCAGCAGCTTATCCGCCGGGATCTACCAAGAGACCCAGTACTTC. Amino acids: CASSLSAGIYQETQYF.

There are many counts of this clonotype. This CDR3 is CASSEGLAGVSEQFF. The CDR3 DNA follows: TGTGCCAGCAGTGAGGGTCTAGCGGGAGTAAGTGAGCAGTTCTTC. The rearrangement links TRBV6-4 to TRBJ2-1, with TRBD2 matching over 10 bases. Germline V CDR1 and CDR2: MRHNA, SNTAGT. The V segment lost 3 bases and the J segment 9 bases; nucleotides outside the gene matches: 8. CDR3 length: 15 amino acids.

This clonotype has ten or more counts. The CDR3 protein is CASSEGRAQGPQHF. CDR3 coding DNA: TGTGCCAGCAGTGAGGGTAGGGCCCAGGGGCCCCAGCATTTT. The gene calls are TRBV6-1 and TRBJ1-5; perhaps TRBD1 as D (5 bases). Germline V gives CDR1 MNHNS, CDR2 SASEGT. This CDR3 is 14 amino acids long. V was shortened by 3 bases and J by 9 bases, with 15 bases between the two germline ends.

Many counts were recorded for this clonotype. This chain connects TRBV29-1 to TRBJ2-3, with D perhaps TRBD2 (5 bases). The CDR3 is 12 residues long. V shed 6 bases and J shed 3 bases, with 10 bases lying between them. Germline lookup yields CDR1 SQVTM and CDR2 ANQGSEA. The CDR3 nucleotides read TGCAGCGTGGTTGAGGGAACAGATACGCAGTATTTT. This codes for CSVVEGTDTQYF.

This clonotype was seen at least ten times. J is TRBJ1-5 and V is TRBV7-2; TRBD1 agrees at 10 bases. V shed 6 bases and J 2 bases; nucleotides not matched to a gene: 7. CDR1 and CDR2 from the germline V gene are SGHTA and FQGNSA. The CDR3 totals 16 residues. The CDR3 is CASRLSGTGGNQPQHF. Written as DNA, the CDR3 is TGTGCCAGCAGATTATCCGGGACAGGGGGCAATCAGCCCCAGCATTTT.

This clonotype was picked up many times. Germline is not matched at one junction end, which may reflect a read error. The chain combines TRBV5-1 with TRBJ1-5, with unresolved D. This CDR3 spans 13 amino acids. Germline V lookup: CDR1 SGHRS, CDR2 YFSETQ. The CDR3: CASRSSVNQPQNF. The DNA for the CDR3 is TGCGCCAGCAGGTCCTCAGTTAATCAGCCCCAGAATTTT.

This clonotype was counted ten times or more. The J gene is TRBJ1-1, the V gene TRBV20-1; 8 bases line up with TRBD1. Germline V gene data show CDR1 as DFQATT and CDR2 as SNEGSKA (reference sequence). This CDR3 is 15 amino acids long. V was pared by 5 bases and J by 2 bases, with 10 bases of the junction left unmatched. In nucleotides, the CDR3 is TGCAGTGCTCGAATCCTCGGACAGGGCAACACTGAAGCTTTCTTT. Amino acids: CSARILGQGNTEAFF.